This T cell receptor beta chain was profiled in a study of cytomegalovirus exposure and HLA in healthy donors. Study-level information: Previous work identified roughly 120 million unique TCR beta sequences from approximately 190 million T cells. Study observations and caveats: About 87% or about 30% of the time was how often most TCR beta V segments were productive, according to an earlier analysis.

The CDR3 has 18 residues. Trimming cost V 1 base and J 5 bases, with 20 bases left between them. Per the germline V gene, CDR1 is SGHTA and CDR2 is FQGNSA. PCR primers comprised 60 Vbeta and 13 Jbeta primers. Repertoires were generated with immunoSEQ multiplex PCR, while TCRdb's copy carries only in-frame clones and drops some. The sample records over 130,000 clones, approximately 70% being singletons. Of note for this clone: The antigen remains undetermined.

The sequenced sample was PBMCs. The J gene is TRBJ1-4, the V gene TRBV7-2; D perhaps matches TRBD1 (6 bases). The sequence was collected from a woman younger than 45 in good health and CMV-seronegative. The CDR3 bases are TGTGCCAGCAGCTTAGGGGGGGGCATTGGGGGGTTAAATGAAAAACTGTTTTTT. Translated: CASSLGGGIGGLNEKLFF.